Included here is one T cell receptor beta chain sequence, with context. This CDR3 spans 13 amino acids. The germline gives CDR1 MNHEY, CDR2 SVGAGI. The ends lost 6 bases at V and 3 bases at J; junction bases unmatched: 5. The sample comes from a study of blood T cell repertoires in COVID-19. Profiling relied on immunoSEQ multiplex PCR, and the TCRdb table lists in-frame clones only, not all of them. This table has 150,000 to 200,000 clones, 85% to 90% appearing once. The chain carries TRBV6-5 and TRBJ2-7; 7 bases line up with TRBD1. Sequencing used peripheral blood. The clonotype was recovered from a man between 45 and 60 years old who had recovered from COVID-19. The CDR3 nucleotides read TGTGCCAGCAGCAGGGACAGCTACTACGAGCAGTACTTC. It translates to CASSRDSYYEQYF.